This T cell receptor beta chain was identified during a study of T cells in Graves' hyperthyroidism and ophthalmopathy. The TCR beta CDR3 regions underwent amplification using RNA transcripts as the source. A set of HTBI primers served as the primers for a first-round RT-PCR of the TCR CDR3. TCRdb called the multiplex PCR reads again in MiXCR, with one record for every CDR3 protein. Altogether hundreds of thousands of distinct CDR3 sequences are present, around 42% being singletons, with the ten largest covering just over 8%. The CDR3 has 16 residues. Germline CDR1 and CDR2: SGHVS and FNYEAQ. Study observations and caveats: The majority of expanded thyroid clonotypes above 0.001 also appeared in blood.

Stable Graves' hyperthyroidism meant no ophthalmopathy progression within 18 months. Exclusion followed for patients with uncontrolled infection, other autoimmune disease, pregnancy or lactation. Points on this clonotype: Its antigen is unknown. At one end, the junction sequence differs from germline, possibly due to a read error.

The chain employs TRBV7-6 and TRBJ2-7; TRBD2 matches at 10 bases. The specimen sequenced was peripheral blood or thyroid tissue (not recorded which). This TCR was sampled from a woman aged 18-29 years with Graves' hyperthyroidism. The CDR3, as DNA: TGCGCCAGCAGCCAAATCGGACTAGCGGCCCCCTACGAGCAGTACTTC. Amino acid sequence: CASSQIGLAAPYEQYF. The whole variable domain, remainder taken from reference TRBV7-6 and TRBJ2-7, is GAGVSQSPRYKVTKRGQDVALRCDPISGHVSLYWYRQALGQGPEFLTYFNYEAQQDKSGLPNDRFSAERPEGSISTLTIQRTEQRDSAMYRCASSQIGLAAPYEQYFGPGTRLTVT.